These 4 T cell receptor beta chains share one sample of origin, sequenced in a study of T cells after yellow fever vaccination. From the 5' RACE reads, TCRdb called clonotypes with MiXCR, one entry per CDR3 protein. Of about 210,000 distinct CDR3 sequences in the sample, roughly 6.2% were seen once. The starting material was CD4+ T cells sorted from PBMCs, obtained on the day of the yellow fever booster vaccination. Receptors were obtained from a man under 40 who received the YFV17D yellow fever vaccine.

This clonotype was detected many times. DNA of the CDR3: TGCAGCGTTCCCAGAGGGGAGACCCAGTACTTC. Protein sequence: CSVPRGETQYF. The chain combines TRBV29-1 with TRBJ2-5; tentative D call: TRBD2 (5 bases). The germline V and J ends were trimmed by 5 bases and 5 bases, with 9 bases remaining between them. The germline gives CDR1 SQVTM, CDR2 ANQGSEA. The CDR3 spans 11 residues.

J is TRBJ2-7 and V is TRBV27; TRBD1 matches at 10 bases. The V gene end was trimmed by 3 bases and the J gene end by 6 bases; junction bases not matched to a gene: 8. CDR1 and CDR2 from the germline V gene are MNHEY and SMNVEV (reference sequence). The length of the CDR3 is 15 residues. The CDR3 is CASSFRRQGASEQYF. The CDR3 bases are TGTGCCAGCAGTTTCCGCCGACAGGGGGCGAGCGAGCAGTACTTC.

Remarks on this clonotype: This may be a read error, as it is one base from a much larger clone. The V gene is TRBV21-1, the J gene TRBJ2-7. TRBV21-1 is termed a pseudogene. The CDR3 is 14 residues long. The CDR3 sequence: CASSKAKASHEQYF. The CDR3 coding sequence is TGTGCCAGCAGCAAAGCGAAGGCCTCCCACGAGCAGTACTTC.

The J gene is TRBJ1-1, the V gene TRBV20-1, with TRBD1 identical over 9 bases. CDR1 DFQATT and CDR2 SNEGSKA come from the germline V gene (reference sequence). The CDR3 is 17 amino acids. The V segment lost 5 bases and the J segment 6 bases; nucleotides outside the gene matches: 19. The CDR3 reads CSAANLPRTGVTAEAFF. CDR3 coding DNA: TGCAGTGCTGCCAATCTACCGAGGACAGGGGTTACAGCTGAAGCTTTCTTT.